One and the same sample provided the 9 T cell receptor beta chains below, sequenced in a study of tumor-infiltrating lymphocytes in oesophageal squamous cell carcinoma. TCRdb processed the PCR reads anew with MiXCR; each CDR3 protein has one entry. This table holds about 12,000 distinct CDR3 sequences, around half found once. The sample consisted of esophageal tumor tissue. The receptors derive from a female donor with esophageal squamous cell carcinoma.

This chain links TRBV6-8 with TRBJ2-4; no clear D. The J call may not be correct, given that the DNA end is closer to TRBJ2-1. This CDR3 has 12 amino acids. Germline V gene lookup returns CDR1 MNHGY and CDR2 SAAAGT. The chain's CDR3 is CASSFPLEEQFF. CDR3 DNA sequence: TGTGCCAGCAGTTTCCCCTTGGAAGAGCAGTTCTTC.

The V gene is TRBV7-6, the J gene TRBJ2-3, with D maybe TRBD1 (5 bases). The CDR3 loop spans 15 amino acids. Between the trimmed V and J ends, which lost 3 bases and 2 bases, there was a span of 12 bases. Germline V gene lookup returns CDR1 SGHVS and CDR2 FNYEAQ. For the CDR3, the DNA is TGTGCCAGCAGCTTGGGCAGGGTGGTCACAGATACGCAGTATTTT. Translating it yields CASSLGRVVTDTQYF. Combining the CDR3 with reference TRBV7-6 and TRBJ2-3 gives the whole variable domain GAGVSQSPRYKVTKRGQDVALRCDPISGHVSLYWYRQALGQGPEFLTYFNYEAQQDKSGLPNDRFSAERPEGSISTLTIQRTEQRDSAMYRCASSLGRVVTDTQYFGPGTRLTVL.

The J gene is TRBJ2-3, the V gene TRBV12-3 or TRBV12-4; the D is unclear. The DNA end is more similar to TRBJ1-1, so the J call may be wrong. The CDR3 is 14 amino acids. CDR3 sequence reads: CASSLSAAGTEAFF. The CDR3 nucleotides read TGTGCCAGCAGTTTAAGCGCCGCGGGCACTGAAGCTTTCTTT.

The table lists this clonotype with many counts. The CDR3 DNA reads as TGTGCCAGCAGTTTGGGGACAGGGAAGTATGGCTACACCTTC. Its translation: CASSLGTGKYGYTF. The J gene is TRBJ1-2, the V gene TRBV27; the match to TRBD1 covers 9 bases. CDR1 is MNHEY, CDR2 SMNVEV, per germline (reference sequence). CDR3 length: 14 residues. J was trimmed by 5 bases and V by 3 bases; bases with no gene match: 4.

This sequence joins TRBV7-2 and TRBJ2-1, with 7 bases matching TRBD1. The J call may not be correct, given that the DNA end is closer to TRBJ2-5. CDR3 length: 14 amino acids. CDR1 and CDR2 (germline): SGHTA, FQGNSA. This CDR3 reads CASSLHSGGETQYF. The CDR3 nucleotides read TGTGCCAGCAGCTTACACTCAGGGGGAGAGACCCAGTACTTC.

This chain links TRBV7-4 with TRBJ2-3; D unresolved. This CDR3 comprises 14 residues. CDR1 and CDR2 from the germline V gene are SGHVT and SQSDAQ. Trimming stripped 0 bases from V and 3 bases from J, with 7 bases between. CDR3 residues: CASSLAANTDTQYF. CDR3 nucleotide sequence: TGTGCCAGCAGCTTAGCGGCAAATACAGATACGCAGTATTTT.

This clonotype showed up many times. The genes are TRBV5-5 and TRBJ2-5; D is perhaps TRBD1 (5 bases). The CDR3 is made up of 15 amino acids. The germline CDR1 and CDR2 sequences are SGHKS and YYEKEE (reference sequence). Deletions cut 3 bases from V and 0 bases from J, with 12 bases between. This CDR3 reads CASSSSGAYQETQYF. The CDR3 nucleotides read TGTGCCAGCAGCTCTAGTGGGGCCTACCAAGAGACCCAGTACTTC.

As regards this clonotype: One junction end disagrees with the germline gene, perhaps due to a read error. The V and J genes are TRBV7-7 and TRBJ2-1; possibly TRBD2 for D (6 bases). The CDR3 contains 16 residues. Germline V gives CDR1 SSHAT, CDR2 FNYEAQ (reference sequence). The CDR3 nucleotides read TGTGCTAGCAGCTTAGAATCGGGGGAGCCCTACAATGAGCAGTTCTTC. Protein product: CASSLESGEPYNEQFF.

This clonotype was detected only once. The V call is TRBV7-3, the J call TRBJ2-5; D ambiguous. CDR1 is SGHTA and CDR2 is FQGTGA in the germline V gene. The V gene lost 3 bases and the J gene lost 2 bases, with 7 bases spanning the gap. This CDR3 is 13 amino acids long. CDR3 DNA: TGTGCCAGCAGCTTGATTAGTCAAGAGACCCAGTACTTC. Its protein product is CASSLISQETQYF.